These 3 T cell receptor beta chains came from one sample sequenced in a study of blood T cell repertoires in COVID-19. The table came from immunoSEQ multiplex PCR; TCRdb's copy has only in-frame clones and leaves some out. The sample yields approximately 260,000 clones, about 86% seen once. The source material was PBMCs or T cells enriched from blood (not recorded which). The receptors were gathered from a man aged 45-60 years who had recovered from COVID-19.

The CDR3 nucleotides read TGTGCCAGAAGCCTGGCGGGGGTTTTTAGCACAGATACGCAGTATTTT. Translation gives CARSLAGVFSTDTQYF. The chain is built from TRBV5-3 and TRBJ2-3; 7 bases map to TRBD2. TRBV5-3 is annotated as an ORF whose role is uncertain. The CDR3 runs to 16 residues. J gave up 0 bases and V 4 bases, and 8 bases lay outside the gene matches.

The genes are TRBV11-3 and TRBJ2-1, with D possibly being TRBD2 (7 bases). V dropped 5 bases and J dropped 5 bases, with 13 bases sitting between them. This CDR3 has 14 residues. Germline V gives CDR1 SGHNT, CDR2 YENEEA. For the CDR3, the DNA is TGTGCCAGCAGCCCCCGGGGGGCGAACAATGAGCAGTTCTTC. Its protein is CASSPRGANNEQFF.

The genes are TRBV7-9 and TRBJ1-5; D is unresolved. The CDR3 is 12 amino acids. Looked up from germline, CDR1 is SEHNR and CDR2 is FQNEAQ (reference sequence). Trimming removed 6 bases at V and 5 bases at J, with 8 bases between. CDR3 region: CASRAGYQPQHF. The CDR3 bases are TGTGCCAGCAGGGCAGGATATCAGCCCCAGCATTTT. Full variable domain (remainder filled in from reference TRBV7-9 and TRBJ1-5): DTGVSQNPRHKITKRGQNVTFRCDPISEHNRLYWYRQTLGQGPEFLTYFQNEAQLEKSRLLSDRFSAERPKGSFSTLEIQRTEQGDSAMYLCASRAGYQPQHFGDGTRLSIL.